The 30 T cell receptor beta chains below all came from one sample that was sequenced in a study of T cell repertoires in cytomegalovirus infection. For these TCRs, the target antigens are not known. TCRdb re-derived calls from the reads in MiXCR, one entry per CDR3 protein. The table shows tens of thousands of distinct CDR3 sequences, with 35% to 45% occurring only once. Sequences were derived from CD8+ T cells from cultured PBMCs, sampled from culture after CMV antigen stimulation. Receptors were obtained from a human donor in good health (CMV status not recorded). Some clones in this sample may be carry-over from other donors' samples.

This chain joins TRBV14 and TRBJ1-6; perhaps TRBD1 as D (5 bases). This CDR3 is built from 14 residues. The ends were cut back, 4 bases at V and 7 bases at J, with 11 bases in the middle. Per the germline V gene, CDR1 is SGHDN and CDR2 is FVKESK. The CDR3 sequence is CASSPVGENSPLHF. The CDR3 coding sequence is TGTGCCAGCAGCCCCGTAGGGGAGAATTCACCCCTCCACTTT.

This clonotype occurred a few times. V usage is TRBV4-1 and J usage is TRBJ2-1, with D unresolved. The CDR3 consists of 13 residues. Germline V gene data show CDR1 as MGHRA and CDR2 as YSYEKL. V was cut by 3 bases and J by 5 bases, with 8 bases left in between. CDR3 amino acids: CASSHGWNNEQFF. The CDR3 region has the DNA TGCGCCAGCAGCCACGGTTGGAACAATGAGCAGTTCTTC.

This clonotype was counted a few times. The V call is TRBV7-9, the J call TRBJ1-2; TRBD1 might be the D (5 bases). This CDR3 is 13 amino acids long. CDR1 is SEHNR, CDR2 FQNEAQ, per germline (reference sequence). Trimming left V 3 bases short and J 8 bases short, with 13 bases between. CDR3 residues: CASSLERQTGYTF. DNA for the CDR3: TGTGCCAGCAGCTTGGAGCGACAGACGGGCTACACCTTC.

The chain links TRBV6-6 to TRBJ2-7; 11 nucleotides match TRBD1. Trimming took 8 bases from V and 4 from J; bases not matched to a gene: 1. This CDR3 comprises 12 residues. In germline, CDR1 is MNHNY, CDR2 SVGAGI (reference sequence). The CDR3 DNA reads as TGTGCCAGCCGGGACAGGGGGTACGAGCAGTACTTC. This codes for CASRDRGYEQYF.

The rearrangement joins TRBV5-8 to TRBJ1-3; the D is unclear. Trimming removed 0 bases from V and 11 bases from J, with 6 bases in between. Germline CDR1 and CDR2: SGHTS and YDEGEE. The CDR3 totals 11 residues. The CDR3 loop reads CASSLGQPIYF. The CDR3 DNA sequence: TGTGCCAGCAGCTTGGGTCAGCCCATATATTTT.

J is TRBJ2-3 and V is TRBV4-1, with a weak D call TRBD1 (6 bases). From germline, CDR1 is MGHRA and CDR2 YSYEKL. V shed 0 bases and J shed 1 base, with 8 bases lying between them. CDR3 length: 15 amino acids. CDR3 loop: CASSQDPGGTDTQYF. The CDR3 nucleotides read TGCGCCAGCAGCCAAGATCCAGGGGGCACAGATACGCAGTATTTT.

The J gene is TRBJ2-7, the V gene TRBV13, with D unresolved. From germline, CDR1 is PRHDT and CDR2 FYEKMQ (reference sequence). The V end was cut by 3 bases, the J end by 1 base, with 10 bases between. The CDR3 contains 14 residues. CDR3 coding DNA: TGTGCCAGCAGCTTGAGGTTGGGGTCCTACGAGCAGTACTTC. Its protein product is CASSLRLGSYEQYF.

DNA of the CDR3: TGTGCCAGCGACCGGGCGGGTTGGAGCACAGATACGCAGTATTTT. This encodes CASDRAGWSTDTQYF. V usage is TRBV9 and J usage is TRBJ2-3; maybe TRBD2 (5 bases). This CDR3 comprises 15 residues. In germline, CDR1 is SGDLS, CDR2 YYNGEE. V lost 7 bases to trimming and J lost 0 bases, with 15 bases between them.

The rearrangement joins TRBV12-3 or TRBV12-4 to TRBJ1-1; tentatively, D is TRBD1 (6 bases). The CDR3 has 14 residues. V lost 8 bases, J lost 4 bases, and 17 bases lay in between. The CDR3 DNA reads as TGTGCCAGCGGGTACAGGGCCGTGGGCACTGAAGCTTTCTTT. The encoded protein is CASGYRAVGTEAFF.

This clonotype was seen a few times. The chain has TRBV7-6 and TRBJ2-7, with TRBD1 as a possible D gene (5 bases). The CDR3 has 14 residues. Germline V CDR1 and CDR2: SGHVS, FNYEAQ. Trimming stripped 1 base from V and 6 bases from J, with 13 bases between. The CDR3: CASSLGSREAEQYF. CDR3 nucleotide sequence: TGTGCCAGCAGCTTAGGTAGCAGGGAAGCCGAGCAGTACTTC. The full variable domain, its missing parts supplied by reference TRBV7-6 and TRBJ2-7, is GAGVSQSPRYKVTKRGQDVALRCDPISGHVSLYWYRQALGQGPEFLTYFNYEAQQDKSGLPNDRFSAERPEGSISTLTIQRTEQRDSAMYRCASSLGSREAEQYFGPGTRLTVT.

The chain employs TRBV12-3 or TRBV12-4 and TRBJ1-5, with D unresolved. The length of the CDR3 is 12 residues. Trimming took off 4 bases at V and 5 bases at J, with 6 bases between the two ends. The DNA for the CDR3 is TGTGCCAGCAGTTCTGGAGATCAGCCCCAGCATTTT. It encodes CASSSGDQPQHF.

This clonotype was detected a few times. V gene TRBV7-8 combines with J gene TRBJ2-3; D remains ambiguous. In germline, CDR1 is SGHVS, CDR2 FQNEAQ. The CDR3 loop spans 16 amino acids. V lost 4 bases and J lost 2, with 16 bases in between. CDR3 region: CASSSLALSATDTQYF. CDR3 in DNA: TGTGCCAGCAGCTCCCTTGCATTGTCAGCCACAGATACGCAGTATTTT.

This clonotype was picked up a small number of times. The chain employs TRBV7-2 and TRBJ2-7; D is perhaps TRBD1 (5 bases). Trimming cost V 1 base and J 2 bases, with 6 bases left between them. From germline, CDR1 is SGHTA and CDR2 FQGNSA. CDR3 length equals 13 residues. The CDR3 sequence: CASSLVGAYEQYF. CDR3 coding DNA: TGTGCCAGCAGCTTAGTAGGGGCCTACGAGCAGTACTTC.

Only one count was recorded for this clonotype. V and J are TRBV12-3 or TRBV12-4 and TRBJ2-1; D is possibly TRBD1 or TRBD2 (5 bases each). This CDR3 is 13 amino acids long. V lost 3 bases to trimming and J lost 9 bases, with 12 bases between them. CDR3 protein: CASSFGDGIEQFF. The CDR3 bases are TGTGCCAGCAGTTTCGGGGACGGTATTGAGCAGTTCTTC.

CDR3 DNA: TGTGCCAGCAGTTTAAACTCGGGCAGTCAGGAGACCCAGTACTTC. Its protein product is CASSLNSGSQETQYF. This rearrangement joins TRBV27 to TRBJ2-5; D is uncertain. The CDR3 sequence is 15 residues long. Trimming took off 2 bases at V and 5 bases at J, with 15 bases between the two ends. The germline V gene has CDR1 MNHEY and CDR2 SMNVEV (reference sequence).

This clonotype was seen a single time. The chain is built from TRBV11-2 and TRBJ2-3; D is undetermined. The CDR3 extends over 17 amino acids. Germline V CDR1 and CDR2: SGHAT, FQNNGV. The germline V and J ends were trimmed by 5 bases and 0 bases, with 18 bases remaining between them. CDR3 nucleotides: TGTGCCAGCAGCCCACGCTTATCCCTTTCTAGCACAGATACGCAGTATTTT. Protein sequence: CASSPRLSLSSTDTQYF.

For the CDR3, the DNA is TGTGCCAGCAGCCAGCAAGTCAGGGGGCATATGAACTATGGCTACACCTTC. Its protein is CASSQQVRGHMNYGYTF. The chain employs TRBV7-8 and TRBJ1-2; 8 nucleotides align to TRBD1. V lost 5 bases to trimming and J lost 2 bases; unmatched junction nucleotides: 13. The germline V gene has CDR1 SGHVS and CDR2 FQNEAQ. CDR3 length: 17 residues.

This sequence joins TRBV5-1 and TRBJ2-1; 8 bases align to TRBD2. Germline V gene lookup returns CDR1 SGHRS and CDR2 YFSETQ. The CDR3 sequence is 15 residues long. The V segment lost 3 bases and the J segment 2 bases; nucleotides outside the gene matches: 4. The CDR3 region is CASSSGGATYNEQFF. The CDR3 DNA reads TGCGCCAGCAGCTCCGGGGGGGCCACCTACAATGAGCAGTTCTTC.

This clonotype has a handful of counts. The CDR3 nucleotides read TGTGCCAGCACCCTGGACCCCGTGAGCAAGACCCAGTACTTC. It encodes CASTLDPVSKTQYF. The chain carries TRBV7-2 and TRBJ2-5; no reliable D call. Germline V gives CDR1 SGHTA, CDR2 FQGNSA. The CDR3 has 14 amino acids. Trimming took off 7 bases at V and 6 bases at J, with 18 bases between the two ends.

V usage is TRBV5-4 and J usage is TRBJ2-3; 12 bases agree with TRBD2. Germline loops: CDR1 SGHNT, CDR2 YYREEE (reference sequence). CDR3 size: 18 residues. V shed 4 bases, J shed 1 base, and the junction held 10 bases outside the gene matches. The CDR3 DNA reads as TGTGCCAGCAGCGCTAGCGGGGGGGCTTGGAGTGGCACAGATACGCAGTATTTT. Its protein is CASSASGGAWSGTDTQYF.

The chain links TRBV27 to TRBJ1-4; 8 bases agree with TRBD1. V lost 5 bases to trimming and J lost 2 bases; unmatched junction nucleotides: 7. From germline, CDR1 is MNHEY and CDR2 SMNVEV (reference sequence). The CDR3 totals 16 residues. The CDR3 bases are TGTGCCAGCAGTAGCAGGGGGCGAGGGACTAATGAAAAACTGTTTTTT. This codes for CASSSRGRGTNEKLFF.

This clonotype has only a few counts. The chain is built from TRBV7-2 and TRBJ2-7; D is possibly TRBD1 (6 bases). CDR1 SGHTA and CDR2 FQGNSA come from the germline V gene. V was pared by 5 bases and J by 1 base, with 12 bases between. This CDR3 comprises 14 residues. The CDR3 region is CASSQWTASYEQYF. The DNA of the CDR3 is TGTGCCAGCAGCCAATGGACAGCATCCTACGAGCAGTACTTC.

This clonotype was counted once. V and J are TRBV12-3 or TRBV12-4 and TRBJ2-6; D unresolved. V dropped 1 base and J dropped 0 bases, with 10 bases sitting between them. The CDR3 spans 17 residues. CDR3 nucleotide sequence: TGTGCCAGCAGTTTAGTAGTGGTTGACTCTGGGGCCAACGTCCTGACTTTC. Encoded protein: CASSLVVVDSGANVLTF.

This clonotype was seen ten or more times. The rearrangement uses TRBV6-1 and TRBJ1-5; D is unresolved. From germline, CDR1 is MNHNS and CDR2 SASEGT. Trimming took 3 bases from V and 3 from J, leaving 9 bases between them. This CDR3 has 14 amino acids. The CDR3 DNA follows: TGTGCCAGCAGTGATAGGGCGGACAATCAGCCCCAGCATTTT. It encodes CASSDRADNQPQHF.

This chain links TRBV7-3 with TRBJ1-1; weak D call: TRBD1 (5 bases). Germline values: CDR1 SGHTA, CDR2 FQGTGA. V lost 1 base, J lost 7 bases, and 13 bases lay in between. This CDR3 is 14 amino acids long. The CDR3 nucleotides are TGTGCCAGCAGCTTAAAAGGAGGGACGGATGAAGCTTTCTTT. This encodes CASSLKGGTDEAFF. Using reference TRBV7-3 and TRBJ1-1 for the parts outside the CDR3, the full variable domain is GAGVSQTPSNKVTEKGKYVELRCDPISGHTALYWYRQSLGQGPEFLIYFQGTGAADDSGLPNDRFFAVRPEGSVSTLKIQRTERGDSAVYLCASSLKGGTDEAFFGQGTRLTVV.

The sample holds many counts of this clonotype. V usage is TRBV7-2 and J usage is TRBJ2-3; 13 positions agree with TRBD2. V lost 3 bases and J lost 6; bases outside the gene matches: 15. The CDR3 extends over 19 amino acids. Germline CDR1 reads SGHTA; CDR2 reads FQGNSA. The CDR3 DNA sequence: TGTGCCAGCAGCTTTAGGCCCCTGGGACTAGCGGGGCCCAGGGATACGCAGTATTTT. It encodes CASSFRPLGLAGPRDTQYF.

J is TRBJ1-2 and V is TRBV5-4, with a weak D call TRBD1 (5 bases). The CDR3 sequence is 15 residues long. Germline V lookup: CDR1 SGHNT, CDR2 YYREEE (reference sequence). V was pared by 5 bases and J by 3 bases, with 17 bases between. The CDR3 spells CASRADSPKHYGYTF. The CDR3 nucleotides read TGTGCCAGCAGAGCCGACAGTCCCAAACACTATGGCTACACCTTC.

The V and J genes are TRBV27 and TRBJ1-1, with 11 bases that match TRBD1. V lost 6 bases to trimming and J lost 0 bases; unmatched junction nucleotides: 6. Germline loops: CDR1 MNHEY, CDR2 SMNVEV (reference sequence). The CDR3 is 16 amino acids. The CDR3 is CASRKGTGGMNTEAFF. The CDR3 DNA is TGTGCCAGCAGAAAAGGGACAGGGGGTATGAACACTGAAGCTTTCTTT.

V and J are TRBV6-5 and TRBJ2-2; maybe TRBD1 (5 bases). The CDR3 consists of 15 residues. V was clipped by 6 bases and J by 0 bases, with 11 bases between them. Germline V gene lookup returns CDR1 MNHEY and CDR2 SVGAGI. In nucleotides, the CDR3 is TGTGCCAGCAGAATAGACAGATCGAACACCGGGGAGCTGTTTTTT. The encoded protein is CASRIDRSNTGELFF.

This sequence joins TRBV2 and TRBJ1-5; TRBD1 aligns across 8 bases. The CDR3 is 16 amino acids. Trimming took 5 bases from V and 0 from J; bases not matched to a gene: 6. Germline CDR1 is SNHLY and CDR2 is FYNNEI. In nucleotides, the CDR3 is TGTGCCAGCAGTAGGTTGACAGGGGATAGCAATCAGCCCCAGCATTTT. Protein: CASSRLTGDSNQPQHF.